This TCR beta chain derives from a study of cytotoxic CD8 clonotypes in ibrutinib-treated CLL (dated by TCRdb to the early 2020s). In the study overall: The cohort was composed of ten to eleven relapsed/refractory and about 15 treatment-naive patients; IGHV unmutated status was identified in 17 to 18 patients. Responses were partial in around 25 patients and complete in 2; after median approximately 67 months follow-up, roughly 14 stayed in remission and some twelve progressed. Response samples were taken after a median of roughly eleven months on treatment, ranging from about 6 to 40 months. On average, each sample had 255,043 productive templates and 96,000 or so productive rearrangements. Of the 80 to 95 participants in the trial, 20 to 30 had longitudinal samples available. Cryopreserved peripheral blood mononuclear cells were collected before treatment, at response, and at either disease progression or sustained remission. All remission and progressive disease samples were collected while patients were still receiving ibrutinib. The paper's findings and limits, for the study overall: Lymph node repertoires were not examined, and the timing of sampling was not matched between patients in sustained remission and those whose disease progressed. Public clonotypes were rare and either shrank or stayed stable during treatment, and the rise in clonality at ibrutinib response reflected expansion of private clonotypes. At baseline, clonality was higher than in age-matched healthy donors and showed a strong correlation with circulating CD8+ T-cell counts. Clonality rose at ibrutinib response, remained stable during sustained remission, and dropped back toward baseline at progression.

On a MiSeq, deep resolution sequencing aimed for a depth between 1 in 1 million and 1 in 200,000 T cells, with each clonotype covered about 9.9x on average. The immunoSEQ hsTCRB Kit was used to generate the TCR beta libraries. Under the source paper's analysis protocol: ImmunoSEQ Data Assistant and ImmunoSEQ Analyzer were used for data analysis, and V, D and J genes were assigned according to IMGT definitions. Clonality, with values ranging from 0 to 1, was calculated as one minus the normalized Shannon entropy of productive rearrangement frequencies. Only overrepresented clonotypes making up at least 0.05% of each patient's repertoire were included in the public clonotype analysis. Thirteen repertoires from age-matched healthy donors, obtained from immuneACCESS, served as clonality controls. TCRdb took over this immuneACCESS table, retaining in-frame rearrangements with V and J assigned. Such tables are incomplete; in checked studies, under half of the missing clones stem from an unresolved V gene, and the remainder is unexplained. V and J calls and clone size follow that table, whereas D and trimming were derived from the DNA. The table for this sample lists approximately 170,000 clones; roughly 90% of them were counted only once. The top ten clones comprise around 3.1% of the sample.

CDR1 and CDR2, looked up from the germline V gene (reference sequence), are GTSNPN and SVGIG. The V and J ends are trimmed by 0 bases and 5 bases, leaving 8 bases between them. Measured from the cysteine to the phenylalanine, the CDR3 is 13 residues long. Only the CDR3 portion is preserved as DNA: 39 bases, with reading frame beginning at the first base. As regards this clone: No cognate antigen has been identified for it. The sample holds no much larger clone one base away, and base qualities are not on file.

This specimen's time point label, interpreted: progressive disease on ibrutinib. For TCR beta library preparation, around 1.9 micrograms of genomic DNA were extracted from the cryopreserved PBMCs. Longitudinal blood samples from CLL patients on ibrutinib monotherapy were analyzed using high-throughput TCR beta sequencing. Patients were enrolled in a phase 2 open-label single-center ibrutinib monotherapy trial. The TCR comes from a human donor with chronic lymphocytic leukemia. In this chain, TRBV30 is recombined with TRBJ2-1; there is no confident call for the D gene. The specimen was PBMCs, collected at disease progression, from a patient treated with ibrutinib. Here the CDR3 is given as CAWSVTANNEQFF. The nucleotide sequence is TGTGCCTGGAGTGTAACAGCTAACAATGAGCAGTTCTTC.